The entry below gives a single TCR beta chain sequence along with its context. Its specificity is not known. Germline V lookup: CDR1 SGHNT, CDR2 YYREEE (reference sequence). The CDR3 spans 14 residues. V lost 7 bases and J lost 5; bases outside the gene matches: 10. This entry comes from a study of post-analysis software for immune sequencing data. The study, taken as a whole, reports: TRBV5-6, TRBV5-1 and TRBV20-1 were among roughly 5 TRBV segments more frequent in patients than controls.

Every TCR beta cDNA library bore unique molecular identifiers. TCRdb called the PCR reads again in MiXCR, with one record for every CDR3 protein. The repertoire holds 650,000 to 850,000 distinct CDR3 sequences, with about 50% as singletons. The source material was blood. The clonotype comes from a girl aged 10-17 years with multiple sclerosis. The chain uses TRBV5-4 and TRBJ2-7, with 9 bases matching TRBD1. The CDR3 sequence: CASRDRVDYDEQYF. The CDR3 DNA reads TGTGCCAGCCGGGACAGGGTGGATTATGACGAGCAGTACTTC.